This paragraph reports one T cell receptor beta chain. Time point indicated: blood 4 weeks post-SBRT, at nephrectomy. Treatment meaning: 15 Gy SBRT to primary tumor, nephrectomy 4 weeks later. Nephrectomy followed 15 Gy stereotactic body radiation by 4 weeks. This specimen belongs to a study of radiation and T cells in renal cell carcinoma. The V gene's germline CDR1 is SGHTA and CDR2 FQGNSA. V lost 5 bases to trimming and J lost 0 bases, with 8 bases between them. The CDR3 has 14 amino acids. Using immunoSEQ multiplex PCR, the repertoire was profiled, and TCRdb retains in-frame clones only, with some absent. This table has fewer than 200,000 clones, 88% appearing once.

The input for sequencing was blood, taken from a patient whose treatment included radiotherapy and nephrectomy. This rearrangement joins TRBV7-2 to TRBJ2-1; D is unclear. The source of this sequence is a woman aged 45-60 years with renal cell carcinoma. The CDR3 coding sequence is TGTGCCAGCAGCGAAAGTAGCTCCTACAATGAGCAGTTCTTC. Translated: CASSESSSYNEQFF.